This entry lists 28 T cell receptor beta chains sequenced from one sample in a study of identical twins' blood T cells. TCRdb fed the 5' RACE reads into MiXCR, producing one record per CDR3 protein. The repertoire has roughly 380,000 distinct CDR3 sequences, around 30% of them found once; the top ten carry around 5.6%. Material for sequencing was PBMCs. These receptors were collected from a woman aged 18-49 years in good health.

The rearrangement joins TRBV20-1 to TRBJ2-1, with no clear D. The germline CDR1 and CDR2 sequences are DFQATT and SNEGSKA (reference sequence). The length of the CDR3 is 12 residues. V gave up 6 bases and J gave up 4 bases, with 10 bases separating them. The CDR3: CSAPNIYNEQFF. The CDR3 DNA reads TGCAGTGCCCCAAACATATACAATGAGCAGTTCTTC.

This clonotype was seen repeatedly, ten times or more. The CDR3 coding sequence is TGCAGTGCAACATCCAGGGCAAGAAACTATGGCTACACCTTC. Translating it yields CSATSRARNYGYTF. The genes are TRBV20-1 and TRBJ1-2; maybe TRBD1 (5 bases). Trimming cost V 6 bases and J 2 bases, with 16 bases left between them. The CDR3 covers 14 residues. The germline CDR1 and CDR2 sequences are DFQATT and SNEGSKA (reference sequence).

This clonotype was seen repeatedly, ten times or more. The rearrangement joins TRBV7-9 to TRBJ2-1; D may correspond to TRBD1 or TRBD2 (6 bases each). Germline-derived CDR1 and CDR2 are SEHNR and FQNEAQ (reference sequence). Between the trimmed V and J ends, which lost 0 bases and 6 bases, there was a span of 12 bases. There are 15 residues in the CDR3. The CDR3 spells CASSLAQGRTNEQFF. The CDR3 region has the DNA TGTGCCAGCAGCTTAGCGCAGGGGAGGACCAATGAGCAGTTCTTC.

The genes are TRBV23-1 and TRBJ2-2; the D is unclear. TRBV23-1 is flagged as an ORF with uncertain function. The ends were cut back, 3 bases at V and 6 bases at J, with 11 bases in the middle. The CDR3 extends over 14 amino acids. CDR3 region: CASSHSFYAGELFF. The CDR3 nucleotides are TGCGCCAGCAGTCATAGCTTTTATGCCGGGGAGCTGTTTTTT.

V and J are TRBV2 and TRBJ2-2, with D unresolved. The CDR3 length is 14 residues. Germline CDR1 reads SNHLY; CDR2 reads FYNNEI. Trimming took off 5 bases at V and 3 bases at J, with 10 bases between the two ends. CDR3 protein: CASSRTEYTGELFF. As DNA, the CDR3 is TGTGCCAGCAGTCGTACAGAGTACACCGGGGAGCTGTTTTTT.

The V gene is TRBV11-2, the J gene TRBJ1-4; 8 positions match TRBD1. There are 16 residues in the CDR3. Germline values: CDR1 SGHAT, CDR2 FQNNGV. V dropped 2 bases and J dropped 5; count of bases not matched to a gene: 7. DNA for the CDR3: TGTGCCAGCAGCTTAAACTCGGGACAGGAAAATGAAAAACTGTTTTTT. It translates to CASSLNSGQENEKLFF.

Ten or more counts support this clonotype. This chain connects TRBV7-2 to TRBJ1-1; D remains ambiguous. The length of the CDR3 is 12 residues. Germline lookup yields CDR1 SGHTA and CDR2 FQGNSA. V was shortened by 5 bases and J by 1 base, with 5 bases between the two germline ends. This chain's CDR3 is CASSLWNTEAFF. The CDR3 DNA sequence: TGTGCCAGCAGCCTCTGGAACACTGAAGCTTTCTTT.

A few counts support this clonotype. The chain joins TRBV20-1 to TRBJ1-4; tentatively, D is TRBD1 (6 bases). The CDR3 contains 15 residues. Per germline, CDR1 DFQATT and CDR2 SNEGSKA (reference sequence). Trimming left V 5 bases short and J 2 bases short, with 15 bases between. The chain's CDR3 is CSAVDGGQTNEKLFF. In DNA form, the CDR3 reads TGCAGTGCTGTGGATGGGGGCCAGACTAATGAAAAACTGTTTTTT.

This chain links TRBV20-1 with TRBJ1-5; TRBD1 agrees at 8 bases. The CDR3 extends over 14 amino acids. V was pared by 5 bases and J by 0 bases, with 3 bases of the junction left unmatched. Germline CDR1 DFQATT, CDR2 SNEGSKA (reference sequence). The CDR3 loop is CSASRGHSNQPQHF. The CDR3, as DNA: TGCAGTGCTTCCAGGGGGCATAGCAATCAGCCCCAGCATTTT.

This clonotype was observed a few times. The genes are TRBV10-3 and TRBJ2-3; no definite D call. Trimming took off 3 bases at V and 1 base at J, with 20 bases between the two ends. The CDR3 spans 18 residues. CDR1 and CDR2 from the germline V gene are ENHRY and SYGVKD. CDR3 protein: CAISDQSRTISGTDTQYF. DNA for the CDR3: TGTGCCATCAGTGACCAGTCGAGGACGATCTCTGGCACAGATACGCAGTATTTT.

J is TRBJ1-5 and V is TRBV5-1, with TRBD1 identical over 7 bases. Germline V gene lookup returns CDR1 SGHRS and CDR2 YFSETQ. This CDR3 region has 16 residues. V lost 6 bases, J lost 7 bases, and 16 bases stayed unmatched. The CDR3 DNA sequence: TGCGCCAGCACCAACCTAAGGTCCCAGGGGGACCAGCCCCAGCATTTT. Encoded protein: CASTNLRSQGDQPQHF.

Concerning this clonotype: A read error is possible here, since a much larger clone lies one base away. This chain uses TRBV6-5 with TRBJ2-2; tentative D call: TRBD2 (6 bases). This CDR3 region has 15 residues. Per the germline V gene, CDR1 is MNHEY and CDR2 is SVGAGI. DNA for the CDR3: TGTGCCAGCAGTTACTCGGCGGTGAACACCGGGGGGCTGTTTTTT. Translating gives CASSYSAVNTGGLFF.

This clonotype occurred a few times. The chain joins TRBV20-1 to TRBJ1-1, with D possibly being TRBD1 (5 bases). This CDR3 region has 12 residues. V lost 1 base and J lost 8, with 11 bases in between. Germline loops: CDR1 DFQATT, CDR2 SNEGSKA (reference sequence). The DNA for the CDR3 is TGCAGTGCTAGAGGCGGACATTTAGAAGCTTTCTTT. Its protein is CSARGGHLEAFF.

This clonotype occurred a few times. The genes are TRBV10-3 and TRBJ1-3; a possible D gene is TRBD1 (6 bases). The V end lost 7 bases, the J end lost 4 bases, and 11 bases lay between the germline ends. The CDR3 has 13 amino acids. Germline CDR1 ENHRY, CDR2 SYGVKD. CDR3 sequence: CAITRGQGNTIYF. DNA of the CDR3: TGTGCCATCACGCGGGGGCAGGGAAACACCATATATTTT.

As for this clonotype: Mismatch with germline at one junction end may stem from a read error. The chain carries TRBV3-1 and TRBJ2-7; D possibly corresponds to TRBD2 (6 bases). Germline V CDR1 and CDR2: LGHDT, YNNKEL (reference sequence). The CDR3 spans 12 residues. CDR3 sequence: CASSQPPGLLFF. In nucleotides, the CDR3 is TGTGCCAGCAGCCAACCCCCGGGACTTCTATTCTTC.

V gene TRBV27 combines with J gene TRBJ1-6; D remains ambiguous. The CDR3 consists of 15 residues. Germline-derived CDR1 and CDR2 are MNHEY and SMNVEV (reference sequence). V was pared by 3 bases and J by 4 bases, with 10 bases between. CDR3: CASSFGSPYNSPLHF. CDR3 nucleotide sequence: TGTGCCAGCAGTTTTGGAAGTCCTTATAATTCACCCCTCCACTTT.

The rearrangement uses TRBV20-1 and TRBJ2-3; D perhaps matches TRBD2 (5 bases). The germline V gene has CDR1 DFQATT and CDR2 SNEGSKA (reference sequence). Trimming pared 5 bases from V and 2 bases from J, leaving 11 bases between. The CDR3 totals 13 residues. DNA for the CDR3: TGCAGTGCTCAACTGACTATCACAGATACGCAGTATTTT. This translates into CSAQLTITDTQYF.

This clonotype has at least ten counts. This sequence joins TRBV20-1 and TRBJ2-7, with no clear D. Germline loops: CDR1 DFQATT, CDR2 SNEGSKA (reference sequence). The CDR3 loop spans 13 amino acids. The V end was cut by 3 bases, the J end by 1 base, with 10 bases between. CDR3 region: CSASGLQSYEQYF. The CDR3 DNA reads as TGCAGTGCTAGTGGTTTACAGTCCTACGAGCAGTACTTC.

The genes are TRBV10-1 and TRBJ2-3; the D gene is possibly TRBD2 (5 bases). V was cut by 7 bases and J by 1 base, with 9 bases left in between. The CDR3 runs 13 residues. Germline-derived CDR1 and CDR2 are WNHNN and SYGVQD (reference sequence). The chain's CDR3 is CASTPGGTDTQYF. In DNA, the CDR3 is TGCGCCAGCACCCCCGGGGGCACAGATACGCAGTATTTT.

The chain links TRBV18 to TRBJ1-5, with 7 positions matching TRBD1. Germline CDR1 is KGHSH and CDR2 is LQKENI. J was trimmed by 1 base and V by 0 bases; bases with no gene match: 0. The CDR3 extends over 15 amino acids. This CDR3 reads CASSPPGQSNQPQHF. CDR3 DNA sequence: TGTGCCAGCTCACCACCGGGACAGAGCAATCAGCCCCAGCATTTT.

This clonotype was seen a few times. The V gene is TRBV20-1, the J gene TRBJ2-5; no firm D call. This CDR3 contains 14 residues. Trimming removed 6 bases at V and 2 bases at J, with 16 bases between. Per the germline V gene, CDR1 is DFQATT and CDR2 is SNEGSKA (reference sequence). The chain's CDR3 is CSAHRRLSQETQYF. CDR3 DNA sequence: TGCAGTGCCCACCGGCGGCTTTCACAAGAGACCCAGTACTTC.

The chain is built from TRBV7-9 and TRBJ1-1; no definite D call. From germline, CDR1 is SEHNR and CDR2 FQNEAQ (reference sequence). The CDR3 length is 16 residues. Trimming left V 6 bases short and J 1 base short, with 18 bases between. The CDR3 region has the DNA TGTGCCAGCAGACCGGCAGGAAGGGAAGGGAACACTGAAGCTTTCTTT. Residues: CASRPAGREGNTEAFF.

This clonotype occurred a few times. V and J are TRBV12-3 or TRBV12-4 and TRBJ1-1, with a tentative D call TRBD1 (5 bases). The CDR3 spans 15 residues. The germline V and J ends were trimmed by 3 bases and 0 bases, with 11 bases remaining between them. CDR3 nucleotides: TGTGCCAGCAGTTTTCATGGGGCCATGAACACTGAAGCTTTCTTT. Its protein is CASSFHGAMNTEAFF.

This chain links TRBV5-4 with TRBJ2-3; D is uncertain. Trimming stripped 4 bases from V and 4 bases from J, with 13 bases between. CDR1 is SGHNT and CDR2 is YYREEE in the germline V gene (reference sequence). This CDR3 region has 14 residues. CDR3 loop: CASSPRVTSDTQYF. The DNA for the CDR3 is TGTGCCAGCAGCCCCCGAGTAACGTCAGATACGCAGTATTTT.

The V gene is TRBV12-3 or TRBV12-4, the J gene TRBJ1-5; no clear D gene. Trimming shortened V by 4 bases and J by 4 bases, and 11 bases separated the two germline ends. The CDR3 contains 14 residues. CDR3 bases: TGTGCCAGCAGTTCTCGGAGTTTGAATCAGCCCCAGCATTTT. As protein: CASSSRSLNQPQHF.

This clonotype was detected a few times. The rearrangement joins TRBV7-8 to TRBJ1-4; 9 positions match TRBD1. Germline loops: CDR1 SGHVS, CDR2 FQNEAQ. The CDR3 is made up of 15 amino acids. With V trimmed by 5 bases and J by 7 bases, 8 bases remained unmatched. CDR3 residues: CASSKRTGDVEKLFF. For the CDR3, the DNA is TGTGCCAGCAGCAAACGGACAGGGGATGTTGAAAAACTGTTTTTT.

This chain uses TRBV12-3 or TRBV12-4 with TRBJ1-5, with D uncertain. The length of the CDR3 is 14 residues. V lost 6 bases to trimming and J lost 4 bases, with 13 bases between them. CDR3 protein: CASSLLDENQPQHF. The DNA for the CDR3 is TGTGCCAGCAGCCTTCTGGACGAGAATCAGCCCCAGCATTTT.

This clonotype was seen a few times. V and J are TRBV15 and TRBJ1-1; D perhaps matches TRBD1 (5 bases). The CDR3 length is 20 residues. Germline V gene data show CDR1 as LNHNV and CDR2 as YYDKDF (reference sequence). Trimming cost V 0 bases and J 1 base, with 24 bases left between them. The CDR3 sequence: CATSRDTRRTGPTQNTEAFF. In DNA, the CDR3 is TGTGCCACCAGCAGAGACACCCGAAGAACAGGCCCTACCCAGAACACTGAAGCTTTCTTT.